This T cell receptor (beta chain) is from a study of blood T cell repertoires in COVID-19 (dated by TCRdb to the early 2020s). About the investigation overall: Collaborator samples came from the United States, Italy and Spain and covered acute and convalescent phases of COVID-19. The material from the prospective study consisted of cDNA or gDNA derived from T cells, B-cell-depleted T cells, or PBMCs. Deeply sampled blood TCRbeta repertoires from subjects exposed to, actively infected with, or recovered from COVID-19 were included in the dataset. The repertoires were released in a freely available public database intended as a resource for research on the immune response to SARS-CoV-2. The samples were drawn from the first 160 participants of the ongoing ImmuneRACE study and from 1,200 or so subjects provided by 6 global collaborators. The sample metadata nearly always contained a de-identified subject ID, COVID-19 status, age in years and sex. HLA class I and class II types, where available, came from metadata supplied by the sample provider rather than from assay-based typing. Overall study results and their limits: Clinical and demographic metadata were provided uncurated, with the amount varying by source and participant.

About this clone itself: Its specific antigen is unknown. One base away there is no much larger clone; base qualities are not given.

The immunoSEQ Assay, a bias-controlled multiplex PCR, was used to amplify TCRbeta CDR3 regions from genomic DNA. As for how the authors treated the data: Within the assay, amplification of reference gene primers was used to estimate how many nucleated cells each sample contained. To quantify the absolute abundance of each unique TCRbeta CDR3 rearrangement, sequence reads were collapsed and filtered. For each sample, productive Simpson clonality was calculated as the square root of Simpson's diversity index over productive rearrangements. TCRdb obtained this table from immuneACCESS and retained in-frame rearrangements with V and J assigned. These tables miss some clones; where compared with another copy, unresolved V genes account for less than half of the shortfall, and the remainder is unexplained. V, J and clone size derive from that table, while D and trimming were established from the DNA sequence. This sample comprises about 160,000 clones, roughly 91% of them detected only once. The ten largest clonotypes hold 2% to 3% of the sample.

Collaborating institutions collected whole blood in K2EDTA tubes following their own protocols. For TCRbeta analysis, collaborator samples were shipped as frozen whole blood, as isolated PBMCs, or as DNA extracted from either sample type. Relative to germline, V is missing 10 bases and J is missing 7 bases, with 9 bases of the junction outside any gene match. Counted from cysteine to phenylalanine, this CDR3 has 12 amino acids. Only the CDR3 part of the read is kept: 36 bases, read in frame from the first base. The germline V gene (reference sequence) provides CDR1 LNHDA and CDR2 SQIVND. Sample: peripheral blood. The sequence came from a man between 18 and 29 years old with acute or convalescent COVID-19. The receptor chain draws on TRBV19 and TRBJ1-2; TRBD1 fits 7 bases in the junction. The sequence in DNA is TGTGCCATACGGGACAGCTGGGGTGGCTACACCTTC. Its protein product is CAIRDSWGGYTF.